The TCR beta chain described here comes from a study of cytomegalovirus exposure and HLA in healthy donors (dated by TCRdb to between 2016 and 2019). In terms of the full investigation: An earlier analysis of approximately 640 of the donors reported 250 to 300 Gb of sequence data and about 100 million unique TCR beta sequences from 190 million or so T cells. Because of strong linkage in the cohort, 4 to 6 DR-DQ haplotypes were treated as single units for association and clustering. Genome-wide SNP genotypes for about 65% of the roughly 670 donors were used in a later genetic analysis, which treated that subset as a discovery cohort. The study aimed to test whether cataloging public T cell receptors could reveal signatures of past pathogen exposure. In a later analysis, previously published TCR beta repertoires from several hundred donors were re-analyzed and high-resolution HLA genotyping was added so that TCR occurrence patterns could be studied. On average, roughly 250,000 unique TCR beta nucleotide sequences were sequenced per donor among a few hundred genotyped donors of the cohort, with about 19% of those sequences being non-productive. Every discovery cohort repertoire had been produced on one sequencing platform. The study combined high-throughput TCR immunosequencing, statistical association of individual TCRs with disease status, and machine learning to predict cytomegalovirus infection status. HLA typing covered class I and class II loci at four-digit resolution. An early release that covered about 600 HLA-typed donors contained about 300 gigabases of sequencing data and approximately 85 million unique TCR sequences. To decide whether each TCR beta V gene segment behaved as functional or pseudogenic, an earlier analysis of fewer than 750 of the donors relied on high-throughput TCR beta sequencing. The genetic ancestry cluster associated with self-reported Caucasian donors included roughly 84% of the 398 genotyped donors. Donor age, sex, ethnicity and CMV serostatus were compiled alongside the repertoire data. In the later analysis, no new phenotypic data were used to find candidate immune exposures; instead, reliance was placed on TCR beta sequences and their occurrence across donors. In addition to the first cohort of roughly 670 subjects, a separate validation cohort of around 110 different subjects was used. The number of donors typed differed by locus, with roughly 629-640 for A, B, C, DRB1 and DQB1, around 520 for DQA1, 600 to 610 for DPA1, and 400 to 490 for DPB1. The study profiled the T cell repertoires of under 850 subjects by immunosequencing and related them to cytomegalovirus serostatus. The study at large found these results: The presence/absence analyses assumed that sequencing depth was roughly uniform across donors, and that assumption may not be true. The study listed 150 to 200 TCR beta chains as associated with cytomegalovirus. It was suggested by the authors that the approach could potentially be generalized to other disease states and immunological phenotypes. A later analysis found that TCR association rates varied across HLA loci, with DRB1 alleles showing the most associated TCRs and HLA-C alleles the fewest. A further reported finding was that TCR beta sequences accurately predicted the HLA-A and HLA-B alleles for most subjects in the first cohort. Most TCR sequences were observed very rarely across donors, whereas some public TCRs were present in many individuals. When HLA alleles, especially DR and DQ, strongly co-occurred, attributing TCR associations to individual alleles was difficult. Several of the top co-occurrence clusters appeared to be linked to parvovirus B19, influenza, CMV and Epstein-Barr virus, according to a later analysis. Linkage disequilibrium might explain the correlated functional status among segregating V segments, but an unknown experimental factor could not be ruled out. Some IMGT-functional V segments, including TRBV6-2 and TRBV6-3, could not be told apart with the 87-base-pair reads, so those segments were excluded. A cluster of highly shared sequence variants was judged likely to represent a technical artifact of the sequencing pipeline. HLA typing was unavailable for some donors at each locus, so association tests used only the typed subset. In a later genetic analysis, a missense DCLRE1C variant was associated with V-gene and J-gene trimming of TCR beta chains, and the association was replicated in an independent cohort. The earlier analysis of some 560 of the donors excluded 15 to 20 rarely observed V segments, including chromosome 9 orphons, because counts were too low. In a later analysis, HLA-associated TCR beta chains showed more clonal expansion and lower generation probabilities than non-associated chains that were equally common. Most CMV-associated TCR beta chains appeared to be HLA-restricted in a later analysis, and the HLA associations seemed to be driven largely by CMV exposure. At a false discovery rate of 0.05, a later analysis linked under 20,000 TCR beta sequences to specific HLA alleles. In both the original and validation cohorts, the classifier was reported to diagnose cytomegalovirus status with high specificity and sensitivity. In this cohort, only TCR beta chains were sequenced, and detectable features were limited by the absence of alpha or paired-chain data. For the cohort, immune exposure information was limited to CMV serostatus. In an earlier analysis of some 640 of the donors, most TCR beta V segments were observed in productive rearrangements about 87% or about 30% of the time, broadly matching IMGT annotations. In vitro tests confirmed that a few of the cytomegalovirus-associated TCR beta chains recognize cytomegalovirus antigens. According to a later genetic analysis, donors in an Asian-associated ancestry cluster had fewer N-insertions in productive TCRs than the approximately 630-donor mean.

In total, 666 healthy bone marrow donors made up the cohort. At the time of sampling, every cohort member was nominally healthy, though immune exposures that went unrecorded were likely present. The donor was CMV seronegative and belonged to the group of 352 seronegative cohort members. Every donor gave a peripheral blood sample, and the peripheral blood mononuclear cells from that sample were used for TCR beta sequencing. The Qiagen DNeasy Blood Extraction Kit was used to extract genomic DNA from the blood cell samples. CDR1 and CDR2 (PRHDT, FYEKMQ) derive from the germline V gene (reference sequence). V trim: 0 bases; J trim: 3 bases; unmatched bases: 5. From the cysteine up to the phenylalanine, the CDR3 has a length of 16 residues. Kept here is only the CDR3 DNA, which spans 48 bases and is read in frame from base 1. This clone appeared a few times. What this receptor recognizes is not known. No quality values exist for individual bases; no much larger clone is one base distant.

Libraries came from the immunoSEQ multiplex PCR assay. For the multiplex PCR, a mixture combining 60 forward primers for TCR Vbeta segments and 13 reverse primers for TCR Jbeta segments was used. The CDR3 region of rearranged TCR beta genes was amplified from genomic DNA with a multiplex PCR assay. The Illumina HiSeq System was used to sequence the amplified TCR beta libraries as 87-base-pair reads. In the source study's methods: A later analysis counted about 80 million unique TCR beta chains across the approximately 700 repertoires, and roughly 11 million of these chains were shared by at least two donors. Raw reads were error-corrected and collapsed into unique sequences with a nearest-neighbor algorithm that merged closely related sequences to remove PCR and sequencing errors. To assign V, D and J gene segments, CDR3 sequences were aligned to IMGT reference sequences. For a sequence to be retained, at least a six-nucleotide match to both a V gene segment and a J gene segment was required. A rearrangement counted as productive if the CDR3 had no stop codons and remained in frame with V and J, and every other rearrangement counted as non-productive. CDR3 was defined by IMGT convention, running from the second conserved V-encoded cysteine to the conserved J-encoded phenylalanine. In an earlier analysis of roughly 610 of the donors, sequences lacking an unambiguous match to a single V gene segment were excluded. In an earlier analysis of approximately 610 of the donors, V segments were called functional above 56.7% productive rearrangements and were called segregating when the between-donor standard deviation exceeded 5%. To diagnose cytomegalovirus status from the catalog of TCR beta chain sequences, a statistical classification framework was built. V and J gene assignment, in a later analysis, came from comparing TCR nucleotide sequences with IMGT/GENE-DB human TR gene sequences. Using the TCRdist pipeline, a later analysis assigned CDR3 sequences along with most-parsimonious VDJ recombination scenarios. In a later analysis, every TCR beta chain was defined by the combination of its CDR3 amino acid sequence and its V-gene family, and reads without a unique V-gene family were dropped. To address suspected cross-contamination and a sequencing artifact, a later analysis removed under 600 highly shared, low-generation-probability nucleotide sequences. In a later analysis, a clonal expansion index for each public chain was calculated from normalized within-repertoire ranks of inferred template counts. A later analysis computed generation probabilities with a VDJ recombination model fitted to out-of-frame rearrangements, and checked the results against IGoR. Hypergeometric tests were used in a later analysis to score TCR-TCR, TCR-HLA and TCR-CMV co-occurrence, with a repertoire-size bias correction applied to the TCR pairs. In a later analysis, false discovery rates were estimated by permuting HLA or CMV assignments 20 times. In a later analysis, co-occurring TCRs were grouped with DBSCAN, and TCRdist sequence similarity was added when clustering was performed within HLA-allele-positive subsets. Repertoires with fewer than 30,000 or more than 120,000 public chains were left out of co-occurrence clustering, as were about five repertoires with anomalous nucleotide sharing. As stored in TCRdb, this immuneACCESS dataset retains in-frame rearrangements with V and J assigned. A fraction of the clones does not appear; measured against another copy, unresolved V genes explain less than half of the discrepancy, and the remainder lacks a known reason. V and J calls and clone size are as listed in that table; D and trimming were resolved from the DNA. Within this sample are 250,000 or so clones, with about nine tenths of them counted one time only. The ten largest clones capture 1.5% to 2% of the sample.

This chain is built from TRBV13 and TRBJ2-7, with 10 bases in between that match TRBD2. This TCR was sampled from a girl aged 2-10 years in good health and CMV-seronegative. The sample comprised PBMCs. The DNA sequence reads TGTGCCAGCAGCTTAGGTGCCGGGACTAGCGACTACGAGCAGTACTTC. This yields the protein CASSLGAGTSDYEQYF.